The 14 T cell receptor beta chains below were found in one sample sequenced in a study of shared clonotypes between healthy human individuals. Profiling relied on immunoSEQ multiplex PCR, and the TCRdb table lists in-frame clones only, not all of them. The data show 2 million to 2.5 million clones, with approximately 96% seen just once and roughly 0.13% held by the top ten. Sequencing input: naive CD4+ T cells sorted from blood. Subset denoted: CD45RA+ positively selected. Receptors originate from a man aged 18 to 35 in good health.

This clone has a single count. The rearrangement links TRBV10-3 to TRBJ1-1, with 8 positions matching TRBD1. CDR1 is ENHRY, CDR2 SYGVKD, per germline. V trimming: 0 bases; J trimming: 6 bases; junction bases outside the gene matches: 6. The length of the CDR3 is 15 residues. CDR3 nucleotide sequence: TGTGCCATCAGTGAGTCGATCAGGGGGCATCCTGAAGCTTTCTTT. Protein sequence: CAISESIRGHPEAFF.

The rearrangement links TRBV29-1 to TRBJ1-1; D is undetermined. V gave up 2 bases and J gave up 1 base, with 11 bases separating them. The CDR3 extends over 14 amino acids. CDR1 and CDR2 from the germline V gene are SQVTM and ANQGSEA. CDR3 protein: CSVESPATNTEAFF. DNA for the CDR3: TGCAGCGTTGAATCGCCAGCAACGAACACTGAAGCTTTCTTT.

For this clone: Distinct nucleotide sequences in the sample also encode this CDR3. This rearrangement joins TRBV7-9 to TRBJ2-5; the D is unclear. The CDR3 contains 13 residues. The V end was cut by 1 base, the J end by 5 bases, with 8 bases between. CDR1 is SEHNR, CDR2 FQNEAQ, per germline (reference sequence). CDR3 sequence (DNA): TGTGCCAGCAGCTTAGAAGGGCTGGAGACCCAGTACTTC. Its translation is CASSLEGLETQYF.

The V and J genes are TRBV7-2 and TRBJ2-1; D uncertain. The V gene's germline CDR1 is SGHTA and CDR2 FQGNSA. The CDR3 totals 12 residues. Trimming took 5 bases from V and 4 from J, leaving 6 bases between them. DNA for the CDR3: TGTGCCAGCAGCCGAATTTACAATGAGCAGTTCTTC. Protein product: CASSRIYNEQFF.

V is TRBV19 and J is TRBJ2-4; the D is unclear. Trimming removed 0 bases at V and 1 base at J, with 16 bases between. CDR1 and CDR2 (germline): LNHDA, SQIVND (reference sequence). The CDR3 runs to 18 residues. The CDR3 protein is CASSIDGPDRYAKNIQYF. Here the CDR3 DNA reads TGTGCCAGTAGTATAGATGGTCCCGACCGATATGCCAAAAACATTCAGTACTTC.

The chain is built from TRBV11-2 and TRBJ2-5, with no clear D. Trimming took 8 bases from V and 4 from J, leaving 23 bases between them. The CDR3 is 16 residues long. CDR1 and CDR2 (germline): SGHAT, FQNNGV. CDR3 loop: CASSFLGRPLLETQYF. DNA for the CDR3: TGTGCCAGCTCGTTTTTGGGTCGGCCTTTGTTAGAGACCCAGTACTTC.

The chain uses TRBV30 and TRBJ2-3, with D possibly matching TRBD2 (5 bases). The CDR3 spans 13 residues. V lost 4 bases to trimming and J lost 2 bases, with 10 bases between them. Germline V lookup: CDR1 GTSNPN, CDR2 SVGIG (reference sequence). CDR3 residues: CAWIGGFTDTQYF. The CDR3 DNA reads TGTGCCTGGATCGGCGGGTTCACAGATACGCAGTATTTT. Filled out from reference TRBV30 and TRBJ2-3, the complete variable domain reads SQTIHQWPATLVQPVGSPLSLECTVEGTSNPNLYWYRQAAGRGLQLLFYSVGIGQISSEVPQNLSASRPQDRQFILSSKKLLLSDSGFYLCAWIGGFTDTQYFGPGTRLTVL.

The chain is built from TRBV19 and TRBJ2-5; perhaps TRBD2 as D (6 bases). CDR1 LNHDA and CDR2 SQIVND come from the germline V gene (reference sequence). The V end was cut by 8 bases, the J end by 7 bases, with 17 bases between. CDR3 length equals 13 residues. This CDR3 reads CASATVEGGTQYF. The CDR3 DNA reads TGTGCCAGTGCAACAGTGGAGGGAGGGACCCAGTACTTC.

The chain uses TRBV5-6 and TRBJ1-6; no reliable D call. Looked up from germline, CDR1 is SGHDT and CDR2 is YYEEEE. V lost 0 bases and J 3 bases, leaving 10 bases between the germline ends. The CDR3 is 16 amino acids. The DNA for the CDR3 is TGTGCCAGCAGCTTGGCAGGAGCCATCTATAATTCACCCCTCCACTTT. Protein product: CASSLAGAIYNSPLHF.

V is TRBV4-1 and J is TRBJ2-1; 7 bases agree with TRBD2. CDR3 length equals 17 residues. Germline trimming cut 4 bases from V and 0 bases from J; bases unmatched to any gene: 9. CDR1 and CDR2 from the germline V gene are MGHRA and YSYEKL. For the CDR3, the DNA is TGCGCCAGCAGCCGGGGCGCCGGGGGGAGCTCCTACAATGAGCAGTTCTTC. Translation gives CASSRGAGGSSYNEQFF.

The V gene is TRBV5-6, the J gene TRBJ2-7; tentatively, D is TRBD2 (6 bases). Germline V gene sequence: CDR1 SGHDT, CDR2 YYEEEE. With 3 bases removed from V and 4 bases from J, the gap between germline ends came to 11 bases. The CDR3 has 13 residues. The CDR3 loop reads CASSWGESYEQYF. CDR3 nucleotide sequence: TGTGCCAGCAGCTGGGGGGAGAGTTACGAGCAGTACTTC.

The chain joins TRBV5-1 to TRBJ2-3; perhaps D is TRBD1 or TRBD2 (5 bases each). The germline V and J ends were trimmed by 7 bases and 3 bases, with 18 bases remaining between them. Germline V lookup: CDR1 SGHRS, CDR2 YFSETQ. The CDR3 is 15 residues long. The CDR3 spells CASGSPGPGTDTQYF. The DNA of the CDR3 is TGCGCCAGCGGGTCACCGGGACCTGGAACAGATACGCAGTATTTT.

The chain uses TRBV7-9 and TRBJ2-1, with 7 bases matching TRBD2. The germline V gene has CDR1 SEHNR and CDR2 FQNEAQ (reference sequence). This CDR3 comprises 15 residues. V trimming: 6 bases; J trimming: 4 bases; junction bases outside the gene matches: 9. This CDR3 reads CASSLVSGTYNEQFF. In DNA form, the CDR3 reads TGTGCCAGCAGTTTGGTCAGCGGGACTTACAATGAGCAGTTCTTC.

This clone was observed a few times. This chain connects TRBV19 to TRBJ1-5; 8 bases fit TRBD1. CDR1 is LNHDA, CDR2 SQIVND, per germline (reference sequence). The CDR3 consists of 14 residues. Trimming cost V 4 bases and J 6 bases; bases outside gene matches: 5. CDR3 loop: CASSRGTGSQPQHF. The CDR3 region has the DNA TGTGCCAGTAGTAGAGGGACAGGCAGTCAGCCCCAGCATTTT.